Detailed here is one TCR beta chain. With 7 bases clipped from V and 8 bases from J, the junction kept 3 bases outside the gene matches. Germline CDR1 reads LNHDA; CDR2 reads SQIVND (reference sequence). The CDR3 contains 13 residues. The data belong to a study of shared clonotypes between healthy human individuals. Sequenced by immunoSEQ multiplex PCR; TCRdb stores in-frame clones only, minus some. The sample includes some 490,000 clones, more than 65% of them seen just once. Those who donated were healthy HIV-negative adults, with no recent acute infections or vaccinations reported. All participating donors were Caucasian adults from Nashville, Tennessee.

This chain links TRBV19 with TRBJ2-1; 12 bases align to TRBD2. The sequenced sample was PBMCs. This receptor was taken from a woman between 40 and 55 years old in good health. Some clones in this sample may be carry-over from other donors' samples. CDR3: CASTLAGGHEQFF. The CDR3 coding sequence is TGTGCCAGTACCCTAGCGGGAGGGCATGAGCAGTTCTTC.